Given below is one T cell receptor (beta chain) in context. Seattle patients were enrolled during active infection and followed longitudinally. This specimen belongs to a study of blood T cell repertoires in COVID-19. About the study: The United States, Italy and Spain were the sources of the acute and convalescent COVID-19 samples.

Per the original methods: Nucleated cell counts were estimated from reference gene primer amplification. Method: immunoSEQ multiplex PCR; TCRdb's copy keeps in-frame clones and lacks some. V and J calls and clone size are copied from that table; D and trimming were computed from the DNA. In the table there are approximately 170,000 clones, just over 90% of which are singletons. V was cut by 3 bases and J by 0 bases, with 12 bases left in between. This CDR3 contains 15 residues. Germline assignment: CDR1 DFQATT and CDR2 SNEGSKA (reference sequence). The chain is built from TRBV20-1 and TRBJ1-5, with unresolved D. Input material: peripheral blood. The source of this sequence is a woman between 55 and 75 years old with COVID-19, enrolled during active disease. The CDR3 region is CSASRRVDSNQPQHF. DNA of the CDR3: TGCAGTGCTAGTAGGCGGGTGGATAGCAATCAGCCCCAGCATTTT.